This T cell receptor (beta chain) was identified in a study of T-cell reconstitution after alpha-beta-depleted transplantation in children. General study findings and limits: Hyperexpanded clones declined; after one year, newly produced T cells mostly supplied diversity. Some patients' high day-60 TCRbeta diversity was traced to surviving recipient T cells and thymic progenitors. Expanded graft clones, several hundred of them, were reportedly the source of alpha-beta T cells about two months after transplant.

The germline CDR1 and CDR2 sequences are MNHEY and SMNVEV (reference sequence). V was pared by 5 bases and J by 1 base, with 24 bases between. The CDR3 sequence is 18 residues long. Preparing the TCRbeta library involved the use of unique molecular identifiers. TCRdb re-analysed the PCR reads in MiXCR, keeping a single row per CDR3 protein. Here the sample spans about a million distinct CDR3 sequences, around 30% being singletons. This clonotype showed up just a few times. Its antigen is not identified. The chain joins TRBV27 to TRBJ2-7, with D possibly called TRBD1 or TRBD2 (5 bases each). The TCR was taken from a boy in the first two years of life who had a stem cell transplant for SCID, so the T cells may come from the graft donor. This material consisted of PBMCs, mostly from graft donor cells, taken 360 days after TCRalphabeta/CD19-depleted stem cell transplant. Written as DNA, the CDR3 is TGTGCCAGCAGTCTCCAGCCCCCCAGAGGGGTCATATCCTACGAGCAGTACTTC. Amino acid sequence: CASSLQPPRGVISYEQYF.